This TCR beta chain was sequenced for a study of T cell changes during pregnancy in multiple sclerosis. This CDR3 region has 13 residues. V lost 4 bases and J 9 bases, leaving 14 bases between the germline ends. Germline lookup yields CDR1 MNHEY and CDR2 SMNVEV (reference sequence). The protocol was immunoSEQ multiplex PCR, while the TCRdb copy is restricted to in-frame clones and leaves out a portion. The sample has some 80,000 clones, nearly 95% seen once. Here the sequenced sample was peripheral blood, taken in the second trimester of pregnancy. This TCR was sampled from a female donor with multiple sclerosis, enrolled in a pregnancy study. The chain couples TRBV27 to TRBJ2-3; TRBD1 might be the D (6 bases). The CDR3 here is CASSSTGHGTQYF. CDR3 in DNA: TGTGCCAGCAGTTCGACGGGACACGGAACGCAGTATTTT.